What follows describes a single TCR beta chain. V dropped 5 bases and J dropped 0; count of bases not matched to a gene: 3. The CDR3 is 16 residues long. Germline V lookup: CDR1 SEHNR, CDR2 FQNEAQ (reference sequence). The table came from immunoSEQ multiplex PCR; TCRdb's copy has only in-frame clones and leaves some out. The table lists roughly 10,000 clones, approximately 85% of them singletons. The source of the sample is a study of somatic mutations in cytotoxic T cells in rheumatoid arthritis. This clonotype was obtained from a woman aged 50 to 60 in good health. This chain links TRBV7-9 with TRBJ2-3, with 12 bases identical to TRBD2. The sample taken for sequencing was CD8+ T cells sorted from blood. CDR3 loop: CASSEGTSGSTDTQYF. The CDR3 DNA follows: TGTGCCAGCAGCGAGGGGACTAGCGGGAGCACAGATACGCAGTATTTT.